These T cell receptor beta chains were read from a single sample in a study of T cell repertoires in aging, cancer and after chemotherapy. TCRdb re-called the multiplex PCR reads through MiXCR, storing one row per CDR3 protein. This sample yields about 6,000 distinct CDR3 sequences, of which less than 25% are seen a single time; 8.5% to 10% belongs to the top ten. The sample comprised blood. The receptors come from a human donor in good health. CDR3s include the opening cysteine and the closing phenylalanine or tryptophan.

V	J	CDR3
TRBV7-2	TRBJ1-6	CASSLVESSPLHF
TRBV6-1	TRBJ1-1	CASTKTGDYTEAFF
TRBV7-2	TRBJ1-5	CASSLARDYSNQPQHF
TRBV7-9	TRBJ2-1	CASSPRAGSYNEQFF
TRBV7-9	TRBJ1-1	CASSLTLEAAFF
TRBV14	TRBJ2-1	CASSQVGGRGEQFF
TRBV5-1	TRBJ2-5	CASSLAGLETQYF
TRBV30	TRBJ1-2	CAWTGSDGMSYTF
TRBV7-3	TRBJ1-1	CASSLTMTGRTEAFF
TRBV20-1	TRBJ2-3	CSASSSGIGLGTDTQYF
TRBV19	TRBJ2-5	CASSIGSSPLKETQYF
TRBV20-1	TRBJ2-1	CSVGAGASYNEQFF
TRBV24-1	TRBJ2-5	CATSGRTLRGETQYF
TRBV6-2/TRBV6-3	TRBJ2-2	CASTEDRGPNTGELFF